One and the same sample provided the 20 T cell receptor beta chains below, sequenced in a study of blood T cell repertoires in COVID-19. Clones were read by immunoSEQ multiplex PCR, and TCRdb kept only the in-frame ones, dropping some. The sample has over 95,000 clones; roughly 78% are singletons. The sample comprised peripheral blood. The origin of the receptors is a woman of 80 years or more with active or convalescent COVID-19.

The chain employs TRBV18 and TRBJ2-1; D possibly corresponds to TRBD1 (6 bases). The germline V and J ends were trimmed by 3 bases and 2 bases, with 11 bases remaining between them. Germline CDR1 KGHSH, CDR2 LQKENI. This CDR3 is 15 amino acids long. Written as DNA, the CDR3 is TGTGCCAGCTCACCTGGACAGAGCCCCTACAATGAGCAGTTCTTC. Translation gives CASSPGQSPYNEQFF.

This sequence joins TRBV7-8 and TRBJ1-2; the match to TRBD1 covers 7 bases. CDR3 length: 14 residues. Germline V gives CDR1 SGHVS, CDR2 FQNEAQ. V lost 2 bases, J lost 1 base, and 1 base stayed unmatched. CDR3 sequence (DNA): TGTGCCAGCAGCTTAAGACAGGGTAACTATGGCTACACCTTC. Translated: CASSLRQGNYGYTF.

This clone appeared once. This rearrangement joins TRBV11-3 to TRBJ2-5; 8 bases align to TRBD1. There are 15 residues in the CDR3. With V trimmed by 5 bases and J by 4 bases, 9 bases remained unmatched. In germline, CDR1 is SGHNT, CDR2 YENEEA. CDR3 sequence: CASSQGQGQRETQYF. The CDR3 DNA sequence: TGTGCCAGCAGCCAAGGACAGGGCCAAAGAGAGACCCAGTACTTC.

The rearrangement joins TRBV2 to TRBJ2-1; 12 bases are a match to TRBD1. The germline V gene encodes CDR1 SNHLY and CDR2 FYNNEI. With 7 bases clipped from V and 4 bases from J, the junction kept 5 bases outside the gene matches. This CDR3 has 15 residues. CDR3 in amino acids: CASTQGQGAYNEQFF. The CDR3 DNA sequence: TGTGCCAGCACTCAGGGACAGGGGGCTTACAATGAGCAGTTCTTC. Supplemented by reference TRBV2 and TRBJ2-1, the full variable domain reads EPEVTQTPSHQVTQMGQEVILRCVPISNHLYFYWYRQILGQKVEFLVSFYNNEISEKSEIFDDQFSVERPDGSNFTLKIRSTKLEDSAMYFCASTQGQGAYNEQFFGPGTRLTVL.

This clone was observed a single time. CDR3 nucleotides: TGTGCCAGCAGCTTCAGACAGGGGAGCCAGCCCCAGCATTTT. Translation: CASSFRQGSQPQHF. The chain carries TRBV5-6 and TRBJ1-5, with TRBD1 matching 8 bases. CDR1 SGHDT and CDR2 YYEEEE come from the germline V gene. The CDR3 consists of 14 residues. After removal of 2 bases from V and 7 bases from J, the junction contained 5 bases not matched to a gene.

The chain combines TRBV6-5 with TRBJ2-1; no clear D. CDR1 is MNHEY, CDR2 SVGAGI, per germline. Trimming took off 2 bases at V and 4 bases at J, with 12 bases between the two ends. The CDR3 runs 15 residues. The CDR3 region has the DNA TGTGCCAGCAGTTACGGGCAGTCCACTTACAATGAGCAGTTCTTC. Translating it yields CASSYGQSTYNEQFF.

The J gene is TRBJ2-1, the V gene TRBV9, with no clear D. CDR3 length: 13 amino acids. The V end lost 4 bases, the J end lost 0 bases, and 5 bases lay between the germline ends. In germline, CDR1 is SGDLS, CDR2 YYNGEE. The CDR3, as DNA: TGTGCCAGCAGCCCCTCCTCCTACAATGAGCAGTTCTTC. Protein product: CASSPSSYNEQFF.

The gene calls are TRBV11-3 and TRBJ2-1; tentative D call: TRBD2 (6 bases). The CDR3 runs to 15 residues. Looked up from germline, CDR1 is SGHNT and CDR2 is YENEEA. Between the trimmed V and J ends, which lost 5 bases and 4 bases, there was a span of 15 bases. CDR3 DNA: TGTGCCAGCAGCCCCGGGACTCCTCAGTACAATGAGCAGTTCTTC. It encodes CASSPGTPQYNEQFF.

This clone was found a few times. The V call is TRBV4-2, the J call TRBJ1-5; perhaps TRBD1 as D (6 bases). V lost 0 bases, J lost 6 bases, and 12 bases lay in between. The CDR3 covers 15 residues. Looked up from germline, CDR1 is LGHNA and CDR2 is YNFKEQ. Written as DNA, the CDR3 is TGTGCCAGCAGCCAAGACAGGGGTACGGGTCAGCCCCAGCATTTT. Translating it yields CASSQDRGTGQPQHF.

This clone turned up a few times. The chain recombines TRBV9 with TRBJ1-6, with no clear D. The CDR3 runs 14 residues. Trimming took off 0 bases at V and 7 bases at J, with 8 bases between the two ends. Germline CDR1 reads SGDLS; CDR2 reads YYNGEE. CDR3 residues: CASSVVENNSPLHF. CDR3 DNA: TGTGCCAGCAGCGTAGTAGAGAACAATTCACCCCTCCACTTT.

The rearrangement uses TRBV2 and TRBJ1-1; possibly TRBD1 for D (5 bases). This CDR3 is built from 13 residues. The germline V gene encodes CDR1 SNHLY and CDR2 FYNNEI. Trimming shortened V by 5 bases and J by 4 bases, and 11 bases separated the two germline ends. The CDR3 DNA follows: TGTGCCAGCAGTTTAGGGGCCGGCACTGAAGCTTTCTTT. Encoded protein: CASSLGAGTEAFF.

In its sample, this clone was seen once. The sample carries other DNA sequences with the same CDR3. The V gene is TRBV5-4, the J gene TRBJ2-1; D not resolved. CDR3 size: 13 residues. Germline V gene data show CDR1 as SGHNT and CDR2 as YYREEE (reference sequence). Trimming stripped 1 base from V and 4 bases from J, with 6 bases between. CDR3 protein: CASSLRSYNEQFF. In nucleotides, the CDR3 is TGTGCCAGCAGCTTGCGCAGTTACAATGAGCAGTTCTTC.

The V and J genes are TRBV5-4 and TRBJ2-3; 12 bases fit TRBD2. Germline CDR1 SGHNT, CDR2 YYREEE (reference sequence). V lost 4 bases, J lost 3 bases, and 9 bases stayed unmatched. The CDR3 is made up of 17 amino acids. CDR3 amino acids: CASSLRLAGVSTDTQYF. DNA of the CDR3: TGTGCCAGCAGCCTCAGACTAGCGGGAGTGAGTACAGATACGCAGTATTTT.

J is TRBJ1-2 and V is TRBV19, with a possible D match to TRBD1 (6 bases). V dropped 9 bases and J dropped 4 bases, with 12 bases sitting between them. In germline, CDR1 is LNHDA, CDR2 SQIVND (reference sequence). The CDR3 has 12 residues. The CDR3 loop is CASKGQFYGYTF. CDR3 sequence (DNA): TGTGCCAGCAAAGGACAGTTCTATGGCTACACCTTC.

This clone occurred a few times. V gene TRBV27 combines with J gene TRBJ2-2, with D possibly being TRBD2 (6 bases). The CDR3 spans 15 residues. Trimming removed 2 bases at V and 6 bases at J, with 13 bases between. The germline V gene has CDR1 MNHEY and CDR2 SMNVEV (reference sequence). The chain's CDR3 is CASSLGGRTPGELFF. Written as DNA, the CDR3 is TGTGCCAGCAGTTTAGGGGGGAGAACCCCCGGGGAGCTGTTTTTT.

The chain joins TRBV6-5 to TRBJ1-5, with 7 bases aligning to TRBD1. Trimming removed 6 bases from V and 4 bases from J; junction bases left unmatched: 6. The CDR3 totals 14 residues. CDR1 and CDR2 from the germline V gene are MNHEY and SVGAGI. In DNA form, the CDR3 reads TGTGCCAGCAGCCGGGACAGATTGAATCAGCCCCAGCATTTT. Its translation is CASSRDRLNQPQHF.

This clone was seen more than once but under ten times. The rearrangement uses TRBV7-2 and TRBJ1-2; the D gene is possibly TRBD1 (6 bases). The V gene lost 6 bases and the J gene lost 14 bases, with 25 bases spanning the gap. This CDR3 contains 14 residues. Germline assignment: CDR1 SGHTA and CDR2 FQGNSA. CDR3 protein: CASSYLDSRLSGTF. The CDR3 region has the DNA TGTGCCAGCAGTTACTTGGACAGCCGGTTATCGGGTACCTTC.

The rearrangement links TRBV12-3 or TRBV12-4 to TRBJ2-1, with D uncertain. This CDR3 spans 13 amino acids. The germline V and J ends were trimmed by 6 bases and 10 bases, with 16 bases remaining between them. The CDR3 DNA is TGTGCCAGCAGCCGAACCCCTCACGGGGAGCAGTTCTTC. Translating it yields CASSRTPHGEQFF.

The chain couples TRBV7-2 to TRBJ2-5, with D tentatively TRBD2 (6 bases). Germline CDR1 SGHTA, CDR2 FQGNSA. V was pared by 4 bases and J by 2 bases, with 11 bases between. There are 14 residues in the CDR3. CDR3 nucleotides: TGTGCCAGCAGCTCTCGGGCGGGACAAGAGACCCAGTACTTC. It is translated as CASSSRAGQETQYF.

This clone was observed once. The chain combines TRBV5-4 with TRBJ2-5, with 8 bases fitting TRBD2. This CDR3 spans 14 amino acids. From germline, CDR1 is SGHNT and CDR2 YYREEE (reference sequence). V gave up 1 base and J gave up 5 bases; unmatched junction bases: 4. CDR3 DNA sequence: TGTGCCAGCAGCTTGCGGGAGGGAGTTGAGACCCAGTACTTC. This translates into CASSLREGVETQYF.